These 30 T cell receptor beta chains came from one sample sequenced in a study of blood T cell repertoires in COVID-19. Produced via immunoSEQ multiplex PCR; TCRdb's table is partial and in-frame only. The sample shows approximately 140,000 clones, approximately 86% of them seen only once. Material: peripheral blood. Every receptor here comes from a woman aged 40 to 49 with active or convalescent COVID-19.

This chain uses TRBV11-2 with TRBJ2-7, with 8 bases matching TRBD1. CDR1 and CDR2 from the germline V gene are SGHAT and FQNNGV. The CDR3 loop spans 14 amino acids. V was pared by 5 bases and J by 6 bases, with 9 bases of the junction left unmatched. CDR3 loop: CASSQGQGDREQYF. The CDR3 DNA sequence: TGTGCCAGCAGCCAAGGACAGGGAGATCGCGAGCAGTACTTC.

This clone has just one count. The chain recombines TRBV15 with TRBJ2-7; a weak D match, TRBD1 (5 bases). CDR1 and CDR2 from the germline V gene are LNHNV and YYDKDF (reference sequence). V lost 0 bases, J lost 4 bases, and 13 bases lay in between. The CDR3 spans 15 residues. The CDR3 DNA reads as TGTGCCACCAGCAGAGATAGGGCAGGGTGGTACGAGCAGTACTTC. It is translated as CATSRDRAGWYEQYF.

The rearrangement uses TRBV15 and TRBJ1-1; no clear D gene. In germline, CDR1 is LNHNV, CDR2 YYDKDF (reference sequence). Trimming stripped 1 base from V and 1 base from J, with 7 bases between. This CDR3 comprises 14 residues. The CDR3 spells CATSRVEANTEAFF. The CDR3 coding sequence is TGTGCCACCAGCAGAGTTGAAGCGAACACTGAAGCTTTCTTT.

This clone was seen only a few times. The chain is built from TRBV20-1 and TRBJ1-2; D might be TRBD1 (6 bases). CDR1 and CDR2 (germline): DFQATT, SNEGSKA (reference sequence). Trimming took off 6 bases at V and 10 bases at J, with 12 bases between the two ends. The CDR3 has 10 residues. For the CDR3, the DNA is TGCAGTGCCGGGGGGGCCACCTACACCTTC. Translated, it gives CSAGGATYTF.

This chain connects TRBV18 to TRBJ2-2; no definite D call. The CDR3 extends over 13 amino acids. Trimming pared 2 bases from V and 4 bases from J, leaving 5 bases between. Germline V gene data show CDR1 as KGHSH and CDR2 as LQKENI. CDR3 amino acids: CASSPGSTGELFF. CDR3 in DNA: TGTGCCAGCTCACCAGGCAGCACCGGGGAGCTGTTTTTT.

The chain uses TRBV28 and TRBJ2-3; TRBD2 matches at 11 bases. The CDR3 has 15 amino acids. Unmatched junction bases numbered 2, after V lost 3 bases and J lost 3 bases. Germline loops: CDR1 MDHEN, CDR2 SYDVKM. CDR3 residues: CASSFLAGGTDTQYF. DNA of the CDR3: TGTGCCAGCAGTTTCCTAGCGGGAGGTACAGATACGCAGTATTTT.

This sequence joins TRBV12-3 or TRBV12-4 and TRBJ1-5; D not certain. CDR3 length equals 12 residues. V was pared by 5 bases and J by 5 bases, with 7 bases between. CDR3: CASSRGDQPQHF. As DNA, the CDR3 is TGTGCCAGCAGTCGCGGGGATCAGCCCCAGCATTTT.

This clone was picked up a small number of times. This chain links TRBV5-5 with TRBJ2-2; 8 positions agree with TRBD1. The ends lost 4 bases at V and 5 bases at J; junction bases unmatched: 16. Germline CDR1 and CDR2: SGHKS and YYEKEE (reference sequence). CDR3 size: 18 residues. For the CDR3, the DNA is TGTGCCAGCAGCGCGGGATTAGCCGGGACAGGACTTACCGGGGAGCTGTTTTTT. Amino acids: CASSAGLAGTGLTGELFF.

A few counts support this clone. V gene TRBV2 combines with J gene TRBJ2-7; 7 bases map to TRBD1. The CDR3 length is 14 residues. Germline loops: CDR1 SNHLY, CDR2 FYNNEI. With 7 bases clipped from V and 3 bases from J, the junction kept 9 bases outside the gene matches. The CDR3 DNA is TGTGCCAGCACTTTAGGACAGGTGGACTACGAGCAGTACTTC. Protein: CASTLGQVDYEQYF.

This clone was detected many times. This chain links TRBV6-2 or TRBV6-3 with TRBJ2-7; 8 bases fit TRBD2. Unmatched junction bases numbered 17, after V lost 2 bases and J lost 2 bases. The CDR3 runs 19 residues. Germline values: CDR1 MNHEY, CDR2 SVGEGT. CDR3 bases: TGTGCCAGCAGTTACCCAATCTATCAACTAGCGGCGGTCCCCTACGAGCAGTACTTC. This codes for CASSYPIYQLAAVPYEQYF.

The chain's CDR3 is CASNGQSGNSPLHF. The CDR3 DNA sequence: TGTGCCAGCAACGGACAGAGCGGTAATTCACCCCTCCACTTT. The J gene is TRBJ1-6, the V gene TRBV6-6; possibly TRBD1 for D (6 bases). Looked up from germline, CDR1 is MNHNY and CDR2 is SVGAGI (reference sequence). Trimming removed 7 bases from V and 6 bases from J, with 13 bases in between. The CDR3 has 14 amino acids.

This clone has only one observation. The chain links TRBV6-5 to TRBJ1-3; D not resolved. Trimming pared 2 bases from V and 0 bases from J, leaving 11 bases between. CDR1 and CDR2 from the germline V gene are MNHEY and SVGAGI. The CDR3 runs 16 residues. The CDR3 region is CASSYGLSSSGNTIYF. CDR3 nucleotides: TGTGCCAGCAGTTACGGGCTGTCGAGCTCTGGAAACACCATATATTTT.

V and J are TRBV5-4 and TRBJ1-6, with D perhaps TRBD1 (6 bases). The CDR3 runs 15 residues. Germline CDR1 and CDR2: SGHNT and YYREEE (reference sequence). With 2 bases removed from V and 6 bases from J, the gap between germline ends came to 12 bases. CDR3 sequence (DNA): TGTGCCAGCAGCTTCCCAGGGGTGGGTAATTCACCCCTCCACTTT. Amino acid sequence: CASSFPGVGNSPLHF.

This sequence joins TRBV5-1 and TRBJ1-1; tentatively, D is TRBD1 (6 bases). The germline CDR1 and CDR2 sequences are SGHRS and YFSETQ. V lost 0 bases, J lost 1 base, and 16 bases lay in between. CDR3 size: 17 residues. CDR3: CASSLAGGAGGNTEAFF. The CDR3 DNA reads as TGCGCCAGCAGCTTGGCCGGGGGGGCCGGCGGGAACACTGAAGCTTTCTTT.

The rearrangement links TRBV7-2 to TRBJ2-1; 9 nucleotides match TRBD1. V lost 6 bases, J lost 4 bases, and 4 bases stayed unmatched. Germline V CDR1 and CDR2: SGHTA, FQGNSA. This CDR3 region has 14 residues. As DNA, the CDR3 is TGTGCCAGCAGGCGGACAGGGGCGTACAATGAGCAGTTCTTC. Translation gives CASRRTGAYNEQFF.

This clone was detected only a few times. This chain connects TRBV19 to TRBJ1-1; maybe TRBD1 (6 bases). The CDR3 has 17 amino acids. The germline CDR1 and CDR2 sequences are LNHDA and SQIVND (reference sequence). Trimming removed 0 bases at V and 6 bases at J, with 20 bases between. The CDR3 DNA sequence: TGTGCCAGTAGTATAGATGTCGGTAATCACAGGGAAGCTGAAGCTTTCTTT. Its translation: CASSIDVGNHREAEAFF.

The V gene is TRBV19, the J gene TRBJ1-2; the D gene is possibly TRBD1 (6 bases). Trimming removed 1 base from V and 2 bases from J, with 14 bases in between. Germline lookup yields CDR1 LNHDA and CDR2 SQIVND (reference sequence). The CDR3 contains 16 residues. The CDR3 reads CASSIGDNGPNYGYTF. CDR3 coding DNA: TGTGCCAGTAGTATAGGGGACAACGGGCCCAACTATGGCTACACCTTC.

This rearrangement joins TRBV18 to TRBJ1-3, with 9 bases that match TRBD1. This CDR3 comprises 15 residues. V trimming: 3 bases; J trimming: 0 bases; junction bases outside the gene matches: 0. Germline CDR1 and CDR2: KGHSH and LQKENI. CDR3 amino acids: CASSPDRGSGNTIYF. The CDR3, as DNA: TGTGCCAGCTCACCGGACAGGGGCTCTGGAAACACCATATATTTT.

The chain joins TRBV7-2 to TRBJ1-2; 12 nucleotides agree with TRBD1. The CDR3 is 16 amino acids. Per the germline V gene, CDR1 is SGHTA and CDR2 is FQGNSA. Unmatched junction bases numbered 12, after V lost 5 bases and J lost 8 bases. Here the CDR3 DNA reads TGTGCCAGCAGCACGGGACAGGGGGCGCTAGGATACGGCTACACCTTC. Protein sequence: CASSTGQGALGYGYTF.

The chain joins TRBV2 to TRBJ1-1, with D perhaps TRBD1 (6 bases). Deletions cut 6 bases from V and 1 base from J, with 15 bases between. The CDR3 runs 15 residues. Germline assignment: CDR1 SNHLY and CDR2 FYNNEI. CDR3 nucleotide sequence: TGTGCCAGCAGCTCACAGGGTAGGACGAACACTGAAGCTTTCTTT. This encodes CASSSQGRTNTEAFF.

The genes are TRBV5-4 and TRBJ1-5; TRBD1 is a possible D gene (5 bases). V lost 0 bases and J lost 4, with 5 bases in between. Per the germline V gene, CDR1 is SGHNT and CDR2 is YYREEE (reference sequence). The CDR3 has 13 residues. The CDR3 coding sequence is TGTGCCAGCAGCTTGGCAGGGAATCAGCCCCAGCATTTT. Its protein is CASSLAGNQPQHF.

The rearrangement links TRBV4-1 to TRBJ1-1; D is possibly TRBD1 (6 bases). V was cut by 0 bases and J by 8 bases, with 13 bases left in between. Germline CDR1 MGHRA, CDR2 YSYEKL. The CDR3 extends over 14 amino acids. CDR3 sequence reads: CASSQDGGAGEAFF. CDR3 nucleotides: TGCGCCAGCAGCCAAGATGGGGGGGCTGGAGAAGCTTTCTTT.

The chain recombines TRBV28 with TRBJ2-5; D possibly corresponds to TRBD2 (5 bases). In germline, CDR1 is MDHEN, CDR2 SYDVKM. Trimming left V 3 bases short and J 2 bases short, with 10 bases between. The CDR3 sequence is 14 residues long. Here the CDR3 DNA reads TGTGCCAGCAGTTTTTGGGGAGATCAAGAGACCCAGTACTTC. As protein: CASSFWGDQETQYF.

CDR3 loop: CASSQQAGGPNTQYF. CDR3 nucleotide sequence: TGTGCCAGCAGCCAACAAGCGGGAGGGCCTAATACGCAGTATTTT. This chain uses TRBV3-1 (or the pseudogene TRBV3-2) with TRBJ2-3, with 10 bases aligning to TRBD2. V was pared by 2 bases and J by 7 bases, with 6 bases of the junction left unmatched. Germline V gives CDR1 LGHDT, CDR2 YNNKEL (reference sequence). The CDR3 runs to 15 residues.

The V and J genes are TRBV7-2 and TRBJ1-1, with 7 bases matching TRBD1. J was trimmed by 4 bases and V by 4 bases; bases with no gene match: 12. Per germline, CDR1 SGHTA and CDR2 FQGNSA. The CDR3 consists of 16 residues. The CDR3 coding sequence is TGTGCCAGCAGCTCCCGGACAGGTTCAACCAGCACTGAAGCTTTCTTT. Protein product: CASSSRTGSTSTEAFF. The full variable domain, with the rest looked up from reference TRBV7-2 and TRBJ1-1, is GAGVSQSPSNKVTEKGKDVELRCDPISGHTALYWYRQSLGQGLEFLIYFQGNSAPDKSGLPSDRFSAERTGGSVSTLTIQRTQQEDSAVYLCASSSRTGSTSTEAFFGQGTRLTVV.

The V and J genes are TRBV19 and TRBJ2-4; weak D call: TRBD2 (5 bases). The CDR3 consists of 14 residues. Germline V gives CDR1 LNHDA, CDR2 SQIVND (reference sequence). The ends were cut back, 5 bases at V and 8 bases at J, with 16 bases in the middle. CDR3 nucleotides: TGTGCCAGTAGTCCCCGTCCGGGGTCGGACATTCAGTACTTC. This encodes CASSPRPGSDIQYF.

This clone was seen only once. The chain recombines TRBV27 with TRBJ1-1; D possibly corresponds to TRBD1 (6 bases). CDR1 and CDR2 from the germline V gene are MNHEY and SMNVEV (reference sequence). V lost 10 bases and J 4 bases, leaving 16 bases between the germline ends. The CDR3 runs to 13 residues. The CDR3 here is CATRGAGGTEAFF. The CDR3 DNA follows: TGTGCCACCCGGGGGGCTGGGGGCACTGAAGCTTTCTTT.

The gene calls are TRBV15 and TRBJ1-1; D gene unclear. CDR1 is LNHNV, CDR2 YYDKDF, per germline (reference sequence). V gave up 5 bases and J gave up 4 bases, with 20 bases separating them. This CDR3 has 16 amino acids. The chain's CDR3 is CATSPNAGRLGTEAFF. DNA of the CDR3: TGTGCCACCAGCCCCAATGCGGGGAGATTGGGCACTGAAGCTTTCTTT.

The chain uses TRBV25-1 and TRBJ1-1, with D maybe TRBD1 (5 bases). V gave up 5 bases and J gave up 6 bases, with 13 bases separating them. Germline V gene data show CDR1 as MGHDK and CDR2 as SYGVNS. The CDR3 loop spans 13 amino acids. For the CDR3, the DNA is TGTGCCAGCAGTCTATGGGGGGGGGCTGAAGCTTTCTTT. Protein product: CASSLWGGAEAFF.

The rearrangement links TRBV4-2 to TRBJ2-1, with 8 bases fitting TRBD2. Per germline, CDR1 LGHNA and CDR2 YNFKEQ. The ends lost 0 bases at V and 0 bases at J; junction bases unmatched: 7. The CDR3 has 18 residues. The CDR3 sequence is CASSQDFAGGFSYNEQFF. CDR3 bases: TGTGCCAGCAGCCAAGATTTCGCGGGGGGTTTCTCCTACAATGAGCAGTTCTTC.